These 26 T cell receptor beta chains share one sample of origin, sequenced in a study of blood T cell repertoires in COVID-19. Clones were sequenced by immunoSEQ multiplex PCR, and TCRdb holds only the in-frame ones, with some missing. The sample contains 80,000 or so clones, 65% to 90% of which appear only once. Sequenced input: peripheral blood. The receptors come from a human donor in a cohort sampled during active COVID-19.

This sequence joins TRBV3-1 (or the pseudogene TRBV3-2) and TRBJ2-1; the match to TRBD1 covers 9 bases. This CDR3 has 15 amino acids. The V and J ends lost 5 bases and 8 bases, in that order; junction bases with no gene match: 10. Per germline, CDR1 LGHDT and CDR2 YNNKEL (reference sequence). Written as DNA, the CDR3 is TGTGCCAGCAGCTACCGGGACAGGGCTCTCGATGAGCAGTTCTTC. Encoded protein: CASSYRDRALDEQFF.

The chain couples TRBV2 to TRBJ1-2, with TRBD1 identical over 9 bases. V lost 4 bases and J lost 5; bases outside the gene matches: 8. Germline-derived CDR1 and CDR2 are SNHLY and FYNNEI. This CDR3 spans 15 amino acids. CDR3 amino acids: CASSVWTGDDYGYTF. As DNA, the CDR3 is TGTGCCAGCAGTGTCTGGACAGGGGATGATTATGGCTACACCTTC.

This chain connects TRBV2 to TRBJ2-1; 9 nucleotides match TRBD2. Germline V lookup: CDR1 SNHLY, CDR2 FYNNEI. The V and J ends lost 1 base and 7 bases, in that order; junction bases with no gene match: 5. This CDR3 comprises 15 residues. The CDR3 is CASSEGRGGHNEQFF. CDR3 bases: TGTGCCAGCAGTGAAGGGCGGGGGGGTCATAATGAGCAGTTCTTC.

This clone was counted a single time. V usage is TRBV5-1 and J usage is TRBJ1-1, with TRBD1 as a possible D gene (6 bases). This CDR3 is 15 amino acids long. V was cut by 5 bases and J by 2 bases, with 16 bases left in between. Germline assignment: CDR1 SGHRS and CDR2 YFSETQ. The CDR3 region is CASRWGTRSNTEAFF. CDR3 nucleotides: TGCGCCAGCAGGTGGGGGACAAGAAGTAACACTGAAGCTTTCTTT.

This rearrangement joins TRBV9 to TRBJ1-1; D uncertain. CDR3 length: 11 residues. Germline-derived CDR1 and CDR2 are SGDLS and YYNGEE. V lost 4 bases, J lost 2 bases, and 3 bases lay in between. CDR3 DNA sequence: TGTGCCAGCAGCCGTAACACTGAAGCTTTCTTT. Translated, it gives CASSRNTEAFF.

The V and J genes are TRBV25-1 and TRBJ2-7; 7 positions match TRBD1. The germline V gene has CDR1 MGHDK and CDR2 SYGVNS. The junction had 2 bases not matched to a gene; V was cut back by 3 bases and J by 6 bases. This CDR3 contains 12 residues. CDR3 coding DNA: TGTGCCAGCAGTGACGGGACAGCCGAGCAGTACTTC. Translating gives CASSDGTAEQYF.

V is TRBV4-3 and J is TRBJ2-3; TRBD1 might be the D (5 bases). Germline values: CDR1 LGHNA, CDR2 YSLEER. Trimming left V 0 bases short and J 1 base short, with 11 bases between. CDR3 length: 16 amino acids. The DNA of the CDR3 is TGCGCCAGCAGCCAAGACATGGGGCTTGGCACAGATACGCAGTATTTT. This encodes CASSQDMGLGTDTQYF.

V is TRBV28 and J is TRBJ1-1; the D gene is possibly TRBD1 (5 bases). V lost 7 bases to trimming and J lost 8 bases, with 23 bases between them. The CDR3 extends over 15 amino acids. Germline CDR1 and CDR2: MDHEN and SYDVKM. CDR3 DNA: TGTGCCAGCAAAGGGGAGGGGACCAAAAAATCAGAAGCTTTCTTT. Amino acids: CASKGEGTKKSEAFF.

The J gene is TRBJ2-7, the V gene TRBV11-1; D unclear. Trimming stripped 5 bases from V and 2 bases from J, with 13 bases between. Germline CDR1 and CDR2: SGHAT and FQDESV (reference sequence). The CDR3 is made up of 14 amino acids. The CDR3 nucleotides are TGTGCCAGCAGCCCCCCTCGGGTTCCCTACGAGCAGTACTTC. It is translated as CASSPPRVPYEQYF.

The chain has TRBV28 and TRBJ1-2, with D maybe TRBD1 (5 bases). The CDR3 is made up of 14 amino acids. In germline, CDR1 is MDHEN, CDR2 SYDVKM. Trimming shortened V by 6 bases and J by 0 bases, and 11 bases separated the two germline ends. The CDR3 spells CASSSAGTNYGYTF. The CDR3 DNA reads TGTGCCAGCAGCTCGGCAGGGACTAACTATGGCTACACCTTC.

The chain uses TRBV6-6 and TRBJ2-3; TRBD2 aligns across 12 bases. Unmatched junction bases numbered 5, after V lost 2 bases and J lost 5 bases. CDR1 and CDR2 (germline): MNHNY, SVGAGI (reference sequence). The CDR3 runs 16 residues. The chain's CDR3 is CASSYEASGGGDTQYF. The CDR3 nucleotides are TGTGCCAGCAGTTACGAGGCTAGCGGGGGGGGAGATACGCAGTATTTT.

The chain recombines TRBV5-1 with TRBJ2-3; 10 bases map to TRBD2. Germline assignment: CDR1 SGHRS and CDR2 YFSETQ. The V and J ends lost 4 bases and 2 bases, in that order; junction bases with no gene match: 4. The CDR3 loop spans 15 amino acids. The DNA for the CDR3 is TGCGCCAGCAGCGGTCTAGCGGGGGACACAGATACGCAGTATTTT. Translation gives CASSGLAGDTDTQYF. The whole variable domain, filled in from reference TRBV5-1 and TRBJ2-3, reads KAGVTQTPRYLIKTRGQQVTLSCSPISGHRSVSWYQQTPGQGLQFLFEYFSETQRNKGNFPGRFSGRQFSNSRSEMNVSTLELGDSALYLCASSGLAGDTDTQYFGPGTRLTVL.

This sequence joins TRBV11-3 and TRBJ2-7; 9 bases fit TRBD1. Per the germline V gene, CDR1 is SGHNT and CDR2 is YENEEA. This CDR3 has 15 residues. With 4 bases clipped from V and 2 bases from J, the junction kept 6 bases outside the gene matches. The CDR3 loop is CASSSAGTGTYEQYF. CDR3 sequence (DNA): TGTGCCAGCAGCTCAGCCGGGACAGGGACCTACGAGCAGTACTTC.

This chain uses TRBV5-1 with TRBJ2-3; D perhaps matches TRBD1 (6 bases). Germline V gives CDR1 SGHRS, CDR2 YFSETQ. V was cut by 0 bases and J by 0 bases, with 14 bases left in between. The CDR3 runs 17 residues. CDR3: CASSLAPGQLSTDTQYF. The CDR3 DNA reads as TGCGCCAGCAGCTTGGCACCGGGACAACTAAGCACAGATACGCAGTATTTT.

The chain uses TRBV5-1 and TRBJ1-1, with D tentatively TRBD1 (5 bases). The CDR3 contains 14 residues. The germline V gene has CDR1 SGHRS and CDR2 YFSETQ. The V end lost 2 bases, the J end lost 5 bases, and 13 bases lay between the germline ends. CDR3: CASSLGAGRTEAFF. The CDR3 region has the DNA TGCGCCAGCAGCTTAGGTGCGGGGCGGACTGAAGCTTTCTTT. The variable domain in full, with the rest retrieved from reference TRBV5-1 and TRBJ1-1, is KAGVTQTPRYLIKTRGQQVTLSCSPISGHRSVSWYQQTPGQGLQFLFEYFSETQRNKGNFPGRFSGRQFSNSRSEMNVSTLELGDSALYLCASSLGAGRTEAFFGQGTRLTVV.

V gene TRBV6-1 combines with J gene TRBJ2-1, with D perhaps matching TRBD1 (8 bases). V was pared by 2 bases and J by 0 bases, with 11 bases between. The CDR3 has 16 residues. Germline CDR1 MNHNS, CDR2 SASEGT. CDR3 amino acids: CASSETGGGSYNEQFF. CDR3 nucleotides: TGTGCCAGCAGTGAAACAGGGGGGGGCTCCTACAATGAGCAGTTCTTC.

The genes are TRBV21-1 and TRBJ2-5; TRBD2 reflects the table's D call only, with no check against the DNA. TRBV21-1 is deemed a pseudogene. This CDR3 region has 15 residues. Here the CDR3 DNA reads TGTGCCAGCACAGTTTTATTGGGAGGGGGGGAGACCCAGTACTTC. Protein: CASTVLLGGGETQYF.

The rearrangement links TRBV7-6 to TRBJ1-4; D gene unclear. Germline V gene lookup returns CDR1 SGHVS and CDR2 FNYEAQ. The CDR3 length is 14 residues. The germline V and J ends were trimmed by 1 base and 8 bases, with 11 bases remaining between them. The CDR3 nucleotides read TGTGCCAGCAGCTTAGATGGCAGGATCGAAAAACTGTTTTTT. Translation gives CASSLDGRIEKLFF. The full variable domain, its missing parts supplied by reference TRBV7-6 and TRBJ1-4, is GAGVSQSPRYKVTKRGQDVALRCDPISGHVSLYWYRQALGQGPEFLTYFNYEAQQDKSGLPNDRFSAERPEGSISTLTIQRTEQRDSAMYRCASSLDGRIEKLFFGSGTQLSVL.

Only a few counts were recorded for this clone. V usage is TRBV28 and J usage is TRBJ2-7; 7 bases fit TRBD1. CDR3 size: 14 residues. Looked up from germline, CDR1 is MDHEN and CDR2 is SYDVKM. The trim removed 3 bases at V and 4 bases at J, leaving 6 bases unmatched. This CDR3 reads CASSFGTVTYEQYF. DNA for the CDR3: TGTGCCAGCAGTTTCGGGACAGTTACTTACGAGCAGTACTTC.

The V call is TRBV19, the J call TRBJ1-1, with D uncertain. Germline CDR1 and CDR2: LNHDA and SQIVND (reference sequence). The V end was cut by 1 base, the J end by 1 base, with 7 bases between. CDR3 length: 14 amino acids. This chain's CDR3 is CASSIAGSNTEAFF. CDR3 in DNA: TGTGCCAGTAGTATAGCAGGATCGAACACTGAAGCTTTCTTT.

This clone came up once. The chain links TRBV12-3 or TRBV12-4 to TRBJ1-1; tentatively, D is TRBD1 (5 bases). The CDR3 runs to 13 residues. V lost 5 bases to trimming and J lost 1 base, with 8 bases between them. DNA of the CDR3: TGTGCCAGCAGTAAGCAGGGGAACACTGAAGCTTTCTTT. Translation: CASSKQGNTEAFF.

The V call is TRBV6-5, the J call TRBJ1-2; maybe TRBD1 (6 bases). Germline V gives CDR1 MNHEY, CDR2 SVGAGI. Trimming stripped 1 base from V and 5 bases from J, with 14 bases between. The CDR3 extends over 15 amino acids. The CDR3 reads CASSYFRTATYGYTF. Here the CDR3 DNA reads TGTGCCAGCAGTTACTTTCGGACAGCCACTTATGGCTACACCTTC.

This clone was seen once. The chain uses TRBV28 and TRBJ1-1; possibly TRBD1 for D (5 bases). CDR1 is MDHEN, CDR2 SYDVKM, per germline. This CDR3 region has 14 residues. Between the trimmed V and J ends, which lost 9 bases and 1 base, there was a span of 15 bases. The CDR3 coding sequence is TGTGCCAGTATCTATTGGAGGGGGAACACTGAAGCTTTCTTT. This codes for CASIYWRGNTEAFF.

This sequence joins TRBV27 and TRBJ2-1; 10 bases line up with TRBD2. Looked up from germline, CDR1 is MNHEY and CDR2 is SMNVEV (reference sequence). The CDR3 is made up of 19 amino acids. V shed 9 bases and J 0 bases; nucleotides not matched to a gene: 17. CDR3 nucleotide sequence: TGTGCCAGGGTTGGGGGCACTAGCGGGAACACAACCTCCTACAATGAGCAGTTCTTC. Protein product: CARVGGTSGNTTSYNEQFF.

The chain carries TRBV7-9 and TRBJ2-2; 7 nucleotides match TRBD2. The CDR3 covers 17 residues. The germline V gene encodes CDR1 SEHNR and CDR2 FQNEAQ (reference sequence). V lost 0 bases, J lost 6 bases, and 10 bases stayed unmatched. CDR3 sequence (DNA): TGTGCCAGCAGCTTAGCTGGCGGGAGCGAACTGGCCGGGGAGCTGTTTTTT. Its translation: CASSLAGGSELAGELFF.

Here the CDR3 reads CASSWGQASGNTIYF. The CDR3, as DNA: TGTGCCAGCAGTTGGGGACAGGCTTCTGGAAACACCATATATTTT. The chain recombines TRBV28 with TRBJ1-3, with 8 bases matching TRBD1. Losses at the gene ends were 4 bases for V and 1 base for J; bases not matched to a gene: 3. The CDR3 loop spans 15 amino acids. Germline lookup yields CDR1 MDHEN and CDR2 SYDVKM.